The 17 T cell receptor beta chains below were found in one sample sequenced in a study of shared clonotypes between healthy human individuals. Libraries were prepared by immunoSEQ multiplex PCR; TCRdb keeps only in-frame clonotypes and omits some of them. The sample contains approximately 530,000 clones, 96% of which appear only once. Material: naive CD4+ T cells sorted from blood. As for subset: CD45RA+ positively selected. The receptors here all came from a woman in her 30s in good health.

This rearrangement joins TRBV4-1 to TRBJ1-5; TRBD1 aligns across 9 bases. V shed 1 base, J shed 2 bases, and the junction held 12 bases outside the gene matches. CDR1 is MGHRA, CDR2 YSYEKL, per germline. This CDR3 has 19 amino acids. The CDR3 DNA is TGCGCCAGCAGCCAAGCACGTCTCTTACAGGGGGCAGGCAATCAGCCCCAGCATTTT. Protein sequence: CASSQARLLQGAGNQPQHF.

The CDR3 region is CASSVHGQAIRSYEQYF. CDR3 in DNA: TGTGCCAGCAGTGTTCACGGGCAGGCCATTCGCTCCTACGAGCAGTACTTC. The chain has TRBV27 and TRBJ2-5; D gene ambiguous. The better agreement between TRBJ2-7 and the DNA end casts doubt on the J call. In germline, CDR1 is MNHEY, CDR2 SMNVEV (reference sequence). This CDR3 has 17 amino acids.

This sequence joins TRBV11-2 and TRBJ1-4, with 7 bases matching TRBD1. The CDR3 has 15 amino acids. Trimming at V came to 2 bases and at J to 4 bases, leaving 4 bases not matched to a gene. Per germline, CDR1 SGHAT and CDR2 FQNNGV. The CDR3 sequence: CASSLRDSFNEKLFF. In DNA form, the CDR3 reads TGTGCCAGCAGCTTAAGGGACAGCTTTAATGAAAAACTGTTTTTT.

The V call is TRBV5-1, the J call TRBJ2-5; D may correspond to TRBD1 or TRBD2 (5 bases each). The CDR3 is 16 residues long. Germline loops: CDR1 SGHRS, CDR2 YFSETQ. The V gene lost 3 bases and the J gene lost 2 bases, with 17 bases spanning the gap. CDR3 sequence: CASSWGPGGLQETQYF. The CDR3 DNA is TGCGCCAGCAGCTGGGGCCCTGGAGGCCTGCAAGAGACCCAGTACTTC.

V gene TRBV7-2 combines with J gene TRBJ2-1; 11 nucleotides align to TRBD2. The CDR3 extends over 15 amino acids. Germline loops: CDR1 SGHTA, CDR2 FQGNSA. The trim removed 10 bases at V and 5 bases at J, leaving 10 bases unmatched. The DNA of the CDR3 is TGTGCCACTTTGACGCTAGCGGGAGGAGACAATGAGCAGTTCTTC. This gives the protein CATLTLAGGDNEQFF.

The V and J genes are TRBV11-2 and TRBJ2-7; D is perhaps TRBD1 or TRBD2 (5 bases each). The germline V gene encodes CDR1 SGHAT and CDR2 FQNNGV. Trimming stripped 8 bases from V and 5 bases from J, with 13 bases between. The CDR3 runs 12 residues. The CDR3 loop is CASSTGADEQYF. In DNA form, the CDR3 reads TGTGCCAGCTCGACCGGGGCGGACGAGCAGTACTTC.

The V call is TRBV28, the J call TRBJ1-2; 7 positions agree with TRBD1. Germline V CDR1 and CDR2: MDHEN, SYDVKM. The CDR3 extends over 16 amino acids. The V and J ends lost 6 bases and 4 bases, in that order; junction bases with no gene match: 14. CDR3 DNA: TGTGCCAGCAGAACTAGCGGGGACAGTCTGATCTATGGCTACACCTTC. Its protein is CASRTSGDSLIYGYTF.

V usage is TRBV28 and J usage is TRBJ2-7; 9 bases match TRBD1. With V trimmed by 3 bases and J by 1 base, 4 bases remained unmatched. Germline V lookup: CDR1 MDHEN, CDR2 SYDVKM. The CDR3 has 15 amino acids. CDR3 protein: CASSFLGTGSYEQYF. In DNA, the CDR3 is TGTGCCAGCAGTTTCTTGGGGACAGGGTCCTACGAGCAGTACTTC.

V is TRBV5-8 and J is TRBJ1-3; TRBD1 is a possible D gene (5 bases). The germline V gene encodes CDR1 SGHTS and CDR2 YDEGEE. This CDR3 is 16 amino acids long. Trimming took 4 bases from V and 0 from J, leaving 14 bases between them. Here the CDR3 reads CASSVTGRRSGNTIYF. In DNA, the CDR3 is TGTGCCAGCAGCGTAACAGGTCGGCGCTCTGGAAACACCATATATTTT.

The CDR3 sequence is CASSTRQGKSYGYTF. CDR3 sequence (DNA): TGTGCCAGCAGTACAAGACAGGGGAAGAGCTATGGCTACACCTTC. The gene calls are TRBV6-1 and TRBJ1-2; 8 nucleotides align to TRBD1. This CDR3 region has 15 residues. CDR1 is MNHNS, CDR2 SASEGT, per germline. Losses at the gene ends were 5 bases for V and 4 bases for J; bases not matched to a gene: 9.

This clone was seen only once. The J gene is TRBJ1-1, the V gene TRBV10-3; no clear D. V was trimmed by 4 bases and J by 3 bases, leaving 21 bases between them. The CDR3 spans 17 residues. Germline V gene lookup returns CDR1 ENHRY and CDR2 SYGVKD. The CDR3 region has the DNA TGTGCCATCAGTGCATCCCTAGGACGGAAAGGAGACACTGAAGCTTTCTTT. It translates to CAISASLGRKGDTEAFF.

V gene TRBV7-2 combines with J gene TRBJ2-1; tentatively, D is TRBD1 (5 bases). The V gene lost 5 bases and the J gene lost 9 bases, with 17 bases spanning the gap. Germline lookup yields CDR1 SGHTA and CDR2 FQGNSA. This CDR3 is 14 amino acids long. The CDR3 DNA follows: TGTGCCAGCAGCGACCTGGGCAGGGTCGGTGAGCAGTTCTTC. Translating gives CASSDLGRVGEQFF.

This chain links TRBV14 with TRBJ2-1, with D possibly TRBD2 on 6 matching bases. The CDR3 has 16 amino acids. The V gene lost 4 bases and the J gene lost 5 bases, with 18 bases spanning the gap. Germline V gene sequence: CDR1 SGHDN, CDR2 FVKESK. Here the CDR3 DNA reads TGTGCCAGCAGCCCCCAGGGTGGACTAAACCACAATGAGCAGTTCTTC. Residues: CASSPQGGLNHNEQFF.

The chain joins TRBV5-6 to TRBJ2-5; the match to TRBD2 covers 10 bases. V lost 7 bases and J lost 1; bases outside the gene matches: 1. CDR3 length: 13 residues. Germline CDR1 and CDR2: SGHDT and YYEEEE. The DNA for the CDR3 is TGTGCCAGCGGGACTAGCGCCCAAGAGACCCAGTACTTC. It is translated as CASGTSAQETQYF.

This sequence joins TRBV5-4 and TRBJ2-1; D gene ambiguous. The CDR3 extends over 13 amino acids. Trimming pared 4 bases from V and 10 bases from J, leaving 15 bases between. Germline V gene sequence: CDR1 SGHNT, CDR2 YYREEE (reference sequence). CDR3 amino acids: CASSPHTSSEQFF. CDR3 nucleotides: TGTGCCAGCAGCCCACACACCAGTTCGGAGCAGTTCTTC.

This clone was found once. The CDR3 nucleotides read TGTGCCAGCAGTTATAGCGGGAGAGGGATCGGGGAGCTGTTTTTT. Its protein is CASSYSGRGIGELFF. The chain has TRBV28 and TRBJ2-2, with 9 positions matching TRBD2. Trimming cost V 4 bases and J 7 bases; bases outside gene matches: 7. Germline V gene sequence: CDR1 MDHEN, CDR2 SYDVKM. This CDR3 has 15 amino acids.

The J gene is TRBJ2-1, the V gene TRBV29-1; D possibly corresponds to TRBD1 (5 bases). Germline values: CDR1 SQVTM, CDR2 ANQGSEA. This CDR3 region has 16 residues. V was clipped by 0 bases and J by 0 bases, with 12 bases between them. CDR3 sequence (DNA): TGCAGCGTTGAAGAGCCAAGGGGCAGCTCCTACAATGAGCAGTTCTTC. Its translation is CSVEEPRGSSYNEQFF.